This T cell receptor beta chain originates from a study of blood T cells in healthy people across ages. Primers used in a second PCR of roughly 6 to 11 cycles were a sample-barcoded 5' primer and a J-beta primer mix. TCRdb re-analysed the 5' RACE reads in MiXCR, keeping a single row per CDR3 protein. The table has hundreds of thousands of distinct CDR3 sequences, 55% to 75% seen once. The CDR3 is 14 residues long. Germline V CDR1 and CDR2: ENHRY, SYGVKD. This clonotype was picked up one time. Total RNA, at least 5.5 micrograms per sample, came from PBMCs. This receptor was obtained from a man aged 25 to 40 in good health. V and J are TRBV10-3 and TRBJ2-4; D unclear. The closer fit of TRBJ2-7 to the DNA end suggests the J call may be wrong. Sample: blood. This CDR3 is CAISEYDSAHEQYF. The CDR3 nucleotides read TGTGCCATCAGTGAGTACGACTCCGCCCACGAGCAGTACTTC.